A selection of T cell receptor beta chains follows, all from one sample in a study of T cells in Graves' hyperthyroidism and ophthalmopathy. TCRdb independently ran MiXCR on the multiplex PCR reads; one entry per CDR3 protein. The sample lists approximately 610,000 distinct CDR3 sequences, 15% to 20% occurring once. Sequencing was carried out using blood. Receptor source: a young woman with Graves' hyperthyroidism. Each CDR3 is given with its conserved first and last residue. A D gene is named only where the DNA matches it firmly. Some rows have no size entry. The others give once, few or many, or a class for an expanded clone.

TRBV18	TRBJ1-2	14	few	.	CASSPRTGLYGYTF	TGTGCCAGCTCACCACGAACAGGGCTTTATGGCTACACCTTC
TRBV30	TRBJ2-3	15	.	.	CAWSVTGGATDTQYF	TGTGCCTGGAGTGTCACAGGAGGGGCCACAGATACGCAGTATTTT
TRBV13	TRBJ2-7	15	.	TRBD1	CASSGDRGRPYEQYF	TGTGCCAGCAGTGGGGACAGGGGGCGACCCTACGAGCAGTACTTC
TRBV6-1	TRBJ2-7	15	many	.	CASSSSGTQPYEQYF	TGTGCCAGCAGTTCCTCCGGGACACAGCCCTACGAGCAGTACTTC
TRBV2	TRBJ2-5	13	.	TRBD1	CASTGQGMETQYF	TGTGCCAGCACCGGACAGGGGATGGAGACCCAGTACTTC
TRBV27	TRBJ2-1	16	many	TRBD2	CASTQTSGSLHNEQFF	TGTGCCAGCACCCAGACTAGCGGGTCCCTCCACAATGAGCAGTTCTTC
TRBV20-1	TRBJ1-4	13	few	TRBD1	CSAPGQVNEKLFF	TGCAGTGCCCCGGGACAGGTTAATGAAAAACTGTTTTTT
TRBV20-1	TRBJ2-1	14	many	TRBD2	CSASSSGPYNEQFF	TGCAGTGCTAGTTCTAGCGGGCCTTACAATGAGCAGTTCTTC
TRBV6-1	TRBJ2-7	13	few	.	CASSRASSYEQYF	TGTGCCAGTTCGAGGGCGAGCTCCTACGAGCAGTACTTC
TRBV24-1	TRBJ2-1	14	few	.	CATSEGPQYNEQFF	TGTGCCACCAGTGAGGGTCCCCAATACAATGAGCAGTTCTTC
TRBV28	TRBJ1-1	14	many	.	CASSLLRGRTEAFF	TGTGCCAGCAGTTTATTACGGGGAAGGACTGAAGCTTTCTTT
TRBV30	TRBJ1-2	10	.	.	CALYNYGYTF	TGTGCCCTGTATAACTATGGCTACACCTTC
TRBV27	TRBJ1-5	15	once	.	CASSLGASGNQPQHF	TGTGCCAGCAGTTTAGGGGCGTCTGGCAATCAGCCCCAGCATTTT
TRBV11-2	TRBJ2-7	14	many	.	CASSLGLGSYEQYF	TGTGCCAGCAGCTTAGGGCTCGGGTCCTACGAGCAGTACTTC
TRBV12-5	TRBJ2-7	13	few	.	CASGLANLYEQYF	TGTGCTAGTGGTTTGGCAAATCTCTACGAGCAGTACTTC
TRBV6-2/TRBV6-3	TRBJ2-7	18	.	TRBD2	CASSYGPSGGAGSYEQYF	TGTGCCAGCAGTTACGGGCCTAGCGGGGGGGCCGGGTCCTACGAGCAGTACTTC
TRBV7-2	TRBJ2-1	16	many	.	CASSLVPRPGRTEQFF	TGTGCCAGCAGCTTAGTCCCCAGGCCGGGGCGGACAGAGCAGTTCTTC
TRBV13	TRBJ2-1	14	many	.	CASSFRRPPNEQFF	TGTGCCAGCAGCTTCAGGAGGCCCCCCAATGAGCAGTTCTTC
TRBV20-1	TRBJ1-2	11	many	.	CSASEGPGYTF	TGCAGTGCTAGTGAAGGGCCGGGCTACACCTTC
TRBV6-1	TRBJ1-4	15	.	.	CASSVERKGNEKLFF	TGTGCCAGCAGTGTAGAACGGAAGGGTAATGAAAAACTGTTTTTT
TRBV6-5	TRBJ1-6	15	.	.	CASSYLGRNNSPLHF	TGTGCCAGCAGTTACTTAGGACGGAATAATTCACCCCTCCACTTT
TRBV29-1	TRBJ1-2	13	.	.	CSVESTVWKGYTF	TGCAGCGTTGAATCCACAGTATGGAAGGGCTACACCTTC
TRBV28	TRBJ2-1	12	many	TRBD2	CASSSVAGARFF	TGTGCCAGCAGTTCCGTAGCGGGAGCGCGGTTCTTC
TRBV20-1	TRBJ2-1	12	many	.	CSATSSYNEQFF	TGCAGTGCTACATCGTCCTACAATGAGCAGTTCTTC
TRBV28	TRBJ1-3	15	few	.	CASSLSGGTGNTIYF	TGTGCCAGCAGTTTATCCGGGGGGACTGGAAACACCATATATTTT
TRBV3-1	TRBJ1-2	15	.	.	CASSQVGMRSEGYTF	TGTGCCAGCAGCCAAGTGGGCATGCGGTCGGAAGGCTACACCTTC
TRBV28	TRBJ2-7	13	many	.	CASKFGGPKEQYF	TGTGCCAGCAAATTCGGCGGGCCTAAGGAGCAGTACTTC
TRBV19	TRBJ2-2	15	.	TRBD1	CASRTGGASSGELFF	TGTGCCAGCCGCACAGGGGGCGCAAGCTCCGGGGAGCTGTTTTTT
TRBV25-1	TRBJ2-1	13	.	.	CASSEPDYNEQFF	TGTGCCAGCAGTGAACCAGATTACAATGAGCAGTTCTTC
TRBV7-9	TRBJ2-7	9	few	.	CASCGEQYF	TGTGCCAGCTGTGGCGAGCAGTACTTC
TRBV5-1	TRBJ2-7	14	few	.	CASSVDTGGAEQYF	TGCGCCAGCAGCGTGGACACAGGGGGGGCCGAGCAGTACTTC
TRBV6-2/TRBV6-3	TRBJ1-4	17	many	.	CASSYSFRSRVDEKLFF	TGTGCCAGCAGTTACTCGTTTAGGTCCAGAGTGGATGAAAAACTGTTTTTT
TRBV27	TRBJ1-4	12	.	.	CASRQGHEKLFF	TGTGCCAGCAGACAGGGCCATGAAAAACTGTTTTTT
TRBV29-1	TRBJ2-7	14	few	.	CSVVEYGISYEQYF	TGCAGCGTTGTGGAGTATGGGATTTCCTACGAGCAGTACTTC
TRBV5-1	TRBJ1-4	15	.	TRBD1	CASSPGQGFGEKLFF	TGCGCCAGCAGCCCGGGACAGGGGTTCGGTGAAAAACTGTTTTTT
TRBV7-8	TRBJ2-2	20	.	TRBD2	CASSDGWTSGSSRNTGELFF	TGTGCCAGCAGCGATGGTTGGACTAGCGGGAGTTCCAGGAACACCGGGGAGCTGTTTTTT
TRBV12-3/TRBV12-4	TRBJ2-5	13	.	.	CASSDTGQETQYF	TGTGCCAGCAGCGACACAGGGCAAGAGACCCAGTACTTC
TRBV12-3/TRBV12-4	TRBJ2-7	12	many	.	CASSHYTYEQYF	TGTGCCAGCAGTCACTATACCTACGAGCAGTACTTC
TRBV7-9	TRBJ2-6	15	many	.	CASSTVRRGANVLTF	TGTGCCAGCAGCACCGTCCGTAGGGGGGCCAACGTCCTGACTTTC
TRBV20-1	TRBJ2-5	14	many	.	CSARAGSFQETQYF	TGCAGTGCTAGAGCGGGCAGTTTCCAAGAGACCCAGTACTTC
TRBV6-2/TRBV6-3	TRBJ2-7	15	many	TRBD1	CASSSIGQGSYEQYF	TGTGCCAGCAGTTCGATCGGACAGGGATCCTACGAGCAGTACTTC
TRBV6-2/TRBV6-3	TRBJ2-7	15	.	TRBD2	CASSPGPSGALEQYF	TGTGCCAGCAGCCCCGGGCCTAGCGGGGCCCTGGAGCAGTACTTC
TRBV11-2	TRBJ2-2	13	few	.	CASSEDTTGELFF	TGTGCCAGCAGCGAAGACACCACCGGGGAGCTGTTTTTT
TRBV7-6	TRBJ2-7	18	many	TRBD2	CASSASRGGGATSYEQYF	TGTGCCAGCAGCGCGAGCCGCGGCGGGGGGGCAACCTCCTACGAGCAGTACTTC
TRBV6-2/TRBV6-3	TRBJ2-1	14	.	TRBD1	CASTSQGSYNEQLF	TGTGCCAGCACTTCACAGGGGTCCTACAATGAGCAGCTCTTC
TRBV28	TRBJ2-4	14	.	TRBD1	CASRRTGVKNIQYF	TGTGCCAGCAGAAGGACAGGGGTCAAAAACATTCAGTACTTC
TRBV11-2	TRBJ1-6	17	many	TRBD1	CASSLDPGQGANSPLHF	TGTGCCAGCAGCTTAGATCCGGGACAGGGGGCGAATTCACCCCTCCACTTT
TRBV5-6	TRBJ2-3	13	few	.	CASSLGHKDTQYF	TGTGCCAGCAGCTTGGGGCACAAGGATACGCAGTATTTT